This is a list of T cell receptor beta chains from one sample in a study of beta chain features in type 1 diabetes. The table came from immunoSEQ multiplex PCR; TCRdb's copy has only in-frame clones and leaves some out. Of approximately 160,000 clones listed, approximately 10% are singletons. Sample: central memory CD4+ T cells from blood. The source is a man aged 25 to 40 with type 1 diabetes. The CDR3 runs from the conserved cysteine through the conserved F or W. The D gene is left open where the match is weak. Clone size is not always given. Where it is, it says once, few, many or a class for expanded clones.

CDR3 DNA | CDR3 protein | V gene | clone size | CDR3 length | D gene | J gene
TGTGCCAGTAGCCCGGGACAGACCTACGAGCAGTACTTC | CASSPGQTYEQYF | TRBV19 | few | 13 | TRBD1 | TRBJ2-7
TGCGCCAGCAGAAACGAGGGACAACCCGAGCAGTACTTC | CASRNEGQPEQYF | TRBV5-1 | NA | 13 | NA | TRBJ2-7
TGTGCCAGCAGCCCAGGGACAGGATCCTATGGCTACACCTTC | CASSPGTGSYGYTF | TRBV7-2 | few | 14 | TRBD1 | TRBJ1-2
TGTGCCAGCAGTTCCCGGAGGGCAGGGGGGTCCTACGAGCAGTACTTC | CASSSRRAGGSYEQYF | TRBV7-2 | few | 16 | NA | TRBJ2-7
TGTGCCAGCAGCAAACAGGGGGAAACTGAAGCTTTCTTT | CASSKQGETEAFF | TRBV7-3 | NA | 13 | TRBD1 | TRBJ1-1
TGTGCCAGCAGCTTAGAATCAGGTGACACCTTACAGGCAGATACGCAGTATTTT | CASSLESGDTLQADTQYF | TRBV7-8 | few | 18 | NA | TRBJ2-3
TGTGCCAGTAGTCCCAACAGGGGGAATAGGGCAGATACGCAGTATTTT | CASSPNRGNRADTQYF | TRBV19 | NA | 16 | TRBD1 | TRBJ2-3
TGCGCCAGCAGCTCAGGGGGCGTCAGGGGATGGTCCGGGGAGCTGTTTTTT | CASSSGGVRGWSGELFF | TRBV4-1 | NA | 17 | TRBD1 | TRBJ2-2
TGTGCCAGCAGTCAGCCCTCGGGCTCTGGGGCCAACGTCCTGACTTTC | CASSQPSGSGANVLTF | TRBV27 | NA | 16 | NA | TRBJ2-6
TGTGCCAGCTCACCAAGGGAGGAAGCTTTCTTT | CASSPREEAFF | TRBV18 | NA | 11 | NA | TRBJ1-1
TGTGCCAGCAGCGTCCTCCTACGCAACTATGGCTACACCTTC | CASSVLLRNYGYTF | TRBV28 | few | 14 | NA | TRBJ1-2
TGTGCCTGGACAGCCCAGGGTAACTCCAGGCAGTACTTC | CAWTAQGNSRQYF | TRBV30 | NA | 13 | NA | TRBJ2-7
TGTGCCTGGAGTGGTCAGCGATGGCGGGAGGCTGAGCAGTTCTTC | CAWSGQRWREAEQFF | TRBV30 | few | 15 | TRBD2 | TRBJ2-1